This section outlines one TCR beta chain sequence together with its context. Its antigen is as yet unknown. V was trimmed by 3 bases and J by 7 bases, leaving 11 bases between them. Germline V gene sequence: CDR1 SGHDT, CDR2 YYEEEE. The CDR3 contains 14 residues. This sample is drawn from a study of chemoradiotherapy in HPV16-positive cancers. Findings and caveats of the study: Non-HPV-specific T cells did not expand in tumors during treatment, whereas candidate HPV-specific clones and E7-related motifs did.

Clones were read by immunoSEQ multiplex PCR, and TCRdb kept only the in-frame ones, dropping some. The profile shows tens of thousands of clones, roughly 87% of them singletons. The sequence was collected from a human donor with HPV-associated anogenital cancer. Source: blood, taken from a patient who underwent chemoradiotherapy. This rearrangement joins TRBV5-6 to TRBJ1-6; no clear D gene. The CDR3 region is CASSWFGVNSPLHF. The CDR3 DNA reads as TGTGCCAGCAGCTGGTTCGGGGTCAATTCACCCCTCCACTTT. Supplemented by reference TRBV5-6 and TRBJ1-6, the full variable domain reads DAGVTQSPTHLIKTRGQQVTLRCSPKSGHDTVSWYQQALGQGPQFIFQYYEEEERQRGNFPDRFSGHQFPNYSSELNVNALLLGDSALYLCASSWFGVNSPLHFGNGTRLTVT.